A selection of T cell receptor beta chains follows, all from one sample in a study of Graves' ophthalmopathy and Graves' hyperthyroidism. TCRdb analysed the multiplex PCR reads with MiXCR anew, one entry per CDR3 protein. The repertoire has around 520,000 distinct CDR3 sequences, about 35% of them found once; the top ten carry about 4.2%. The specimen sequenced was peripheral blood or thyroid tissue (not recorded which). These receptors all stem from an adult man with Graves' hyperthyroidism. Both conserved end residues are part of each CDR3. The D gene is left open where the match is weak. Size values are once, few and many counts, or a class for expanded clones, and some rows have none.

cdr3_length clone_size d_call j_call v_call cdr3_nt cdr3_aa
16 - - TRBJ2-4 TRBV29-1 TGCAGCGTTGAAGAATTAGGAGCCGGAGGCGTCAACATTCAGTACTTC CSVEELGAGGVNIQYF
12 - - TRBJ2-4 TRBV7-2 TGTGCCAGCAGCTCAGTAACGAACATTCAGTACTTC CASSSVTNIQYF
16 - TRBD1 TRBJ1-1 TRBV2 TGTGCCAGCAGTGCCGGGACAGGGTATTTCGGCACTGAAGCTTTCTTT CASSAGTGYFGTEAFF
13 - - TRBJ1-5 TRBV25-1 TGTGCCAGCTCACCAAAAGATAATCAGCCCCAGCATTTT CASSPKDNQPQHF
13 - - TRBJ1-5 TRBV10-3 TGTGCCATCAGCCTGGGTTCTCTTCAGCCCCAGCATTTT CAISLGSLQPQHF
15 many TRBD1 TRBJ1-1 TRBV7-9 TGTGCCAGCAGCGACCAGACAGGGGGGAACACTGAAGCTTTCTTT CASSDQTGGNTEAFF
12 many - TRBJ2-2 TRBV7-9 TGTGCCAGCAGCTGGACCACCGGGGAGCTGTTTTTT CASSWTTGELFF
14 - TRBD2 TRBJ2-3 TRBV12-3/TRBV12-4 TGTGCCAGCAGTTCCCGCGGGGGGAGGGATACGCAGTATTTT CASSSRGGRDTQYF
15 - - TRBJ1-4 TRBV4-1 TGCGCCAGCAGCCCTGACCCGGTCGATGGGGAAAAACTGTTTTTT CASSPDPVDGEKLFF
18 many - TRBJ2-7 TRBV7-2 TGTGCCAGCAGCTTAGTTCCACTCGGGGGACTTAATTCCTACGAGCAGTACTTC CASSLVPLGGLNSYEQYF
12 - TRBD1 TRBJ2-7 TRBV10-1 TGCGCCAGCAGTGACGGACAGGGGGCAAGGTACTTC CASSDGQGARYF
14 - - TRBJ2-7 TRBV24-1 TGTGCCACCAGTGCTACGAGCAGCTCCTACGAGCAGTACTTC CATSATSSSYEQYF
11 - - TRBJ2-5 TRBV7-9 TGTGCCAGCAGCCCGGTTTGGACCCAGTACTTC CASSPVWTQYF
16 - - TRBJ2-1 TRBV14 TGTGCCAGCAGCCCTAGACTGTCGTTGAGGGACAATGAGCAGTTCTTC CASSPRLSLRDNEQFF
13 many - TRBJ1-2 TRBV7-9 TGTGCCAGCAGCTTTGATGAGACAGTTTCCTACACCTTC CASSFDETVSYTF
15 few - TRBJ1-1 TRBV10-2 TGCGCCAGCAGTGAGTTGGGGACGGTGAACACTGAAGCTTTCTTT CASSELGTVNTEAFF
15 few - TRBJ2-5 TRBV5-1 TGCGCCAGCAGCTCCTGGGGGAGAGAAGAAGAGACCCAGTACTTC CASSSWGREEETQYF
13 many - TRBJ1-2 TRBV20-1 TGCAGTGCTAGAGATCGCGGAGGCGATGGCTACACCTTC CSARDRGGDGYTF
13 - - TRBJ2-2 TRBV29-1 TGCAGCGTTAGGGGGGTTGGCGCTGGGGAGCTGTTTTTT CSVRGVGAGELFF
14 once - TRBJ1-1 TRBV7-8 TGTGCCAGCAGCCTCCTCACAGCGAACACTGAAGCTTTTTTT CASSLLTANTEAFF
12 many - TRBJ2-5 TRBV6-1 TGTGCCGGCAGCGCAACGGTGGAGACCCAGTACTTC CAGSATVETQYF
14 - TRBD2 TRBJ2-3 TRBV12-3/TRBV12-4 TGTGCCAGCAGTGCAAGCGGGAGTACAGATACGCAGTATTTT CASSASGSTDTQYF
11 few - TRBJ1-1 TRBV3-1 TGTGCCAGCAGCCAAAAGGATGAAGCTTTCTTT CASSQKDEAFF
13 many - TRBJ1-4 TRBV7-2 TGTGCCAGCAGCTTAGCCACAGGAGAAAAACTGTTTTTT CASSLATGEKLFF
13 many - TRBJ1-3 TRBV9 TGTGCCAGCAGCGCCTCGAGTGGAAACACCATATATTTT CASSASSGNTIYF
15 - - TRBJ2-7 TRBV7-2 TGTGCCAGCAGCTTAGGGGACCCTACTTTCTACGAGCAGTACTTC CASSLGDPTFYEQYF
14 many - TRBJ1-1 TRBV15 TGTGCCACCAGCAGAAGACAGGCGAACACTGAAGCTTTCTTT CATSRRQANTEAFF
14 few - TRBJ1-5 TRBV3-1 TGTGCCAGCAGCCAAGAGGGGGCAGGTCAGCCCCAGCATTTT CASSQEGAGQPQHF
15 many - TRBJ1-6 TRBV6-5 TGTGCCAGCAGCCCGCTGGCTCCACATAATTCACCCCTCCACTTT CASSPLAPHNSPLHF
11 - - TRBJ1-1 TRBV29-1 TGCAACTGGGTCTTGAACACTGAAGCTTTCTTT CNWVLNTEAFF
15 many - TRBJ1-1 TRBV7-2 TGTGCCAGCAGCTTAGCAGGACACGGAAGGGCTGAAGCTTTCTTT CASSLAGHGRAEAFF
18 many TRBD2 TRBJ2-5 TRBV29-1 TGCAGCGTTAACCCCGGGACTAGCGGGGGGGCCTATTTGGAGACCCAGTACTTC CSVNPGTSGGAYLETQYF
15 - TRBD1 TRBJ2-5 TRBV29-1 TGCAGCGCCTGGGGGACAGCTTACAGCACAGATACGCAGTACTTC CSAWGTAYSTDTQYF
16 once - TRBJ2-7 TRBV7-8 TGTGCCAGCAGCTTAGAGGGCAGGTGGGCAAACTACGAGCAGTACTTC CASSLEGRWANYEQYF
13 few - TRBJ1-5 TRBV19 TGTGCCAGTACCGGCCAGGCGGGGCAGCCCCAGCATTTT CASTGQAGQPQHF
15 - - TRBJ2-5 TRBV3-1 TGTGCCAGCAGCCCCGTAGGAGCGGAGGGGGAGACCCAGTACTTC CASSPVGAEGETQYF
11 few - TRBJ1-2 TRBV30 TGTGCCTGGAGTGTACTGGGTGGCTACACCTTC CAWSVLGGYTF
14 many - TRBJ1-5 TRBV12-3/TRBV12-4 TGTGCCAGCAGTTTAAGCCAGGTCAATCAGCCCCAGCATTTT CASSLSQVNQPQHF
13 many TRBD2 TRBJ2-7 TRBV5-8 TGTGCCAGCAGGGGAGGGACTAGCGGAGAGCAGTACTTC CASRGGTSGEQYF
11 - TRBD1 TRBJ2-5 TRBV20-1 TGCAGTGCTCAGACAGGGAAGACCCAGTACTTC CSAQTGKTQYF
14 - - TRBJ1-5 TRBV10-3 TGTGCCATCCGGGGACCCTATAGCAATCAGCCCCAGCATTTT CAIRGPYSNQPQHF
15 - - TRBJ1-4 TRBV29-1 TGCAGCGTTGAACAGGGGTACACCGGGGCTGAAAAACTGTTTTTT CSVEQGYTGAEKLFF
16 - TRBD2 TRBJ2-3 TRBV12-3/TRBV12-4 TGTGCCAGCAGTTTAGTTGCTAGCGGGATGGCAGATACGCAGTATTTT CASSLVASGMADTQYF
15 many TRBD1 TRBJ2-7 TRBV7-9 TGTGCCAGCAGCCCAGGACAGGCTGGATCCTACGAGCAGTACTTC CASSPGQAGSYEQYF
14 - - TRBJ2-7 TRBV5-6 TGTGCCAGCAGCTTGGGGACATTCGCCTACGGGCAGTACTTC CASSLGTFAYGQYF
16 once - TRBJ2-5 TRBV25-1 TGTGCCAGCCGAGGGACCAACCCCAGTGGTTGGGAGACCCAGTACTTC CASRGTNPSGWETQYF
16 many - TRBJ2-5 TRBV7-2 TGTGCCAGCAGCTTAGAAGCCCCTAGCGCTCAAGAGACCCAGTACTTC CASSLEAPSAQETQYF
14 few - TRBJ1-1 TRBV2 TGTGCCAGCAGGAGGGGGGGCCTGGGCACTGAAGCTTTCTTT CASRRGGLGTEAFF
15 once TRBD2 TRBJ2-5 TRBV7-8 TGTGCCAGCAGCCGCGGGGTAGCGGGAGACGAGACCCAGTACTTC CASSRGVAGDETQYF
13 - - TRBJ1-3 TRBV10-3 TGTGCCATCAGTGACGGTAGTGTAAACACCATATATTTT CAISDGSVNTIYF
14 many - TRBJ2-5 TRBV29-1 TGCAGCGTTGTTATCAGGGCGGATTTGGAGACCCAGTACTTC CSVVIRADLETQYF
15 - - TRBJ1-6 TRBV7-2 TGTGCCAGCAGCTTAGGGAGCTCCTATAATCCACCCCTCCACTTT CASSLGSSYNPPLHF
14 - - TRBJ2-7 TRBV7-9 TGTGCCAGCAGCACGCCGGGCGGGACTGGCGAGCAGTACTTC CASSTPGGTGEQYF
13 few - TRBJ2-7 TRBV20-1 TGCAGTGCGGGACCGGACAATCCCTACGAGCAGTACTTC CSAGPDNPYEQYF
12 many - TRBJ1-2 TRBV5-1 TGCGCCAGCAGCTGGAGGGGCAGTGGCTACACCTTC CASSWRGSGYTF
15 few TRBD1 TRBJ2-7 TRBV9 TGTGCCAGCAGCCAAGATTGGACAGGGTCCTACGAGCAGTACTTC CASSQDWTGSYEQYF
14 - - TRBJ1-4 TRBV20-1 TGCAGTGCTAGAGATGGAGGGGCTAATGAAAAACTGTTTTTT CSARDGGANEKLFF